The clone carrying this T cell receptor (beta chain) is deemed medium-sized. The data were taken from a study of patients and donors after allogeneic stem cell transplantation. TCRdb re-called the RT-PCR reads through MiXCR, storing one row per CDR3 protein. The sample consists of about 1,900 distinct CDR3 sequences, 4% to 5% of them appearing once. This TCR was sampled from a human donor who was either an allogeneic HSCT recipient or a stem cell or donor lymphocyte infusion donor (not recorded which). It is not recorded whose cells these are; they may come from a transplant donor. Sequencing was performed on blood, either unsorted or a sorted T cell fraction (not recorded which).

DNA for the CDR3: TGTGCCAGCAGTCGACCGGGACTAGCCTACAATGAGCAGTTCTTC. Translated: CASSRPGLAYNEQFF. This chain uses TRBV6-5 with TRBJ2-1; 8 nucleotides line up with TRBD2. The CDR3 is 15 amino acids. CDR1 is MNHEY and CDR2 is SVGAGI in the germline V gene. Germline trimming cut 5 bases from V and 2 bases from J; bases unmatched to any gene: 5.